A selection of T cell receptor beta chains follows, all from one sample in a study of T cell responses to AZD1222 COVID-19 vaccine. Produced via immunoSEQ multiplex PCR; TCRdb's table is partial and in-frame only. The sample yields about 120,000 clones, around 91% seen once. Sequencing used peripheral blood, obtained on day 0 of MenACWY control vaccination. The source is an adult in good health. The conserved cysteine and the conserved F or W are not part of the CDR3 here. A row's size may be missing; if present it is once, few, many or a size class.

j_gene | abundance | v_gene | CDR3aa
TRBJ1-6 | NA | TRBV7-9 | ASSLPRGTENSPLH
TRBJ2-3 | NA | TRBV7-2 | ASSFSGGTDTQY
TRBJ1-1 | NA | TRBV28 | ASSLLEGLMNTEAF
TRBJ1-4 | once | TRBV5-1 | ASSLAVNEKLF
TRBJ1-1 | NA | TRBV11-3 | ASSPKGGSTEAF
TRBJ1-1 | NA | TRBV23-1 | ASSQLQDLKYTEAF
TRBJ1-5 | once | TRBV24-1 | ATSSPHSNQPQH
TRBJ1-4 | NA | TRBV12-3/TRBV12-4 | ASSLAGSPELF
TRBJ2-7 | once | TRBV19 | ASNGTAHEQY
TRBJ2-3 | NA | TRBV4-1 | ASSQDYRGFFTDTQY
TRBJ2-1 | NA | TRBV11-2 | ASSLRGAGTYNEQF
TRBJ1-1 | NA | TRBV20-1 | SVQGNTEAF
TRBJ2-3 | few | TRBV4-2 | ASSQLGATQY
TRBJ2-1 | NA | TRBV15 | ATRDLAGIGNEQF
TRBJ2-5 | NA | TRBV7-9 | ASSSGGPGETQY
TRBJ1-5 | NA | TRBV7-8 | ASSLTGSNQPQH
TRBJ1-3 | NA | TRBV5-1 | ASSLAGVGGNTIY
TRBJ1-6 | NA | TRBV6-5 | ASSQGQGGSPLH
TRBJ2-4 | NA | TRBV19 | ASSISARGGIQY